Each of the 13 T cell receptor beta chains below was sequenced from the same sample in a study of radiation and T cells in renal cell carcinoma. Time point in this sample: blood 2 weeks post-SBRT. Described treatment: 15 Gy SBRT to primary tumor, nephrectomy 4 weeks later. TCRdb keeps only in-frame clones here, not all; method: immunoSEQ multiplex PCR. The sample contains 150,000 or so clones, roughly 90% of which appear only once. Here the sequenced sample was blood, taken from a patient whose treatment included radiotherapy and nephrectomy. Receptor source: a woman in her 50s with renal cell carcinoma.

The chain uses TRBV5-6 and TRBJ1-1; 7 bases fit TRBD1. This CDR3 is built from 14 residues. Trimming removed 2 bases from V and 1 base from J; junction bases left unmatched: 2. Per the germline V gene, CDR1 is SGHDT and CDR2 is YYEEEE. Written as DNA, the CDR3 is TGTGCCAGCAGCTTCGGGGACAGGAACACTGAAGCTTTCTTT. Its protein product is CASSFGDRNTEAFF.

This sequence joins TRBV11-1 and TRBJ1-1; D unresolved. CDR1 and CDR2 (germline): SGHAT, FQDESV (reference sequence). Trimming shortened V by 5 bases and J by 5 bases, and 18 bases separated the two germline ends. The CDR3 covers 15 residues. This chain's CDR3 is CASSPDLEAGTEAFF. CDR3 DNA: TGTGCCAGCAGCCCCGATCTCGAGGCCGGGACTGAAGCTTTCTTT.

The chain recombines TRBV18 with TRBJ2-7, with D possibly being TRBD1 (6 bases). Trimming stripped 6 bases from V and 5 bases from J, with 14 bases between. The germline V gene encodes CDR1 KGHSH and CDR2 LQKENI. The CDR3 is 13 residues long. The CDR3 DNA is TGTGCCAGCTCTCAGGACAGAGCGGACGAGCAGTACTTC. Amino acid sequence: CASSQDRADEQYF. The entire variable domain, with the rest obtained from reference TRBV18 and TRBJ2-7, is as follows: NAGVMQNPRHLVRRRGQEARLRCSPMKGHSHVYWYRQLPEEGLKFMVYLQKENIIDESGMPKERFSAEFPKEGPSILRIQQVVRGDSAAYFCASSQDRADEQYFGPGTRLTVT.

This chain connects TRBV5-5 to TRBJ1-2; 7 nucleotides match TRBD1. This CDR3 is built from 15 residues. CDR1 is SGHKS and CDR2 is YYEKEE in the germline V gene (reference sequence). The ends lost 4 bases at V and 4 bases at J; junction bases unmatched: 10. CDR3 in DNA: TGTGCCAGCAGCGCAGACAGGGAAGGGCTCTATGGCTACACCTTC. It translates to CASSADREGLYGYTF.

The chain uses TRBV5-1 and TRBJ2-2; 12 bases are shared with TRBD2. CDR3 length: 16 residues. The ends lost 4 bases at V and 4 bases at J; junction bases unmatched: 5. Looked up from germline, CDR1 is SGHRS and CDR2 is YFSETQ. CDR3 sequence reads: CASSLQTSGSTGELFF. CDR3 bases: TGCGCCAGCAGCCTACAGACTAGCGGGAGCACCGGGGAGCTGTTTTTT. Supplemented by reference TRBV5-1 and TRBJ2-2, the full variable domain reads KAGVTQTPRYLIKTRGQQVTLSCSPISGHRSVSWYQQTPGQGLQFLFEYFSETQRNKGNFPGRFSGRQFSNSRSEMNVSTLELGDSALYLCASSLQTSGSTGELFFGEGSRLTVL.

This chain connects TRBV6-6 to TRBJ1-1, with TRBD1 matching over 7 bases. This CDR3 is 15 amino acids long. CDR1 is MNHNY, CDR2 SVGAGI, per germline (reference sequence). Germline trimming cut 6 bases from V and 6 bases from J; bases unmatched to any gene: 13. CDR3 loop: CASRTPGQRLAEAFF. The CDR3 coding sequence is TGTGCCAGCAGAACGCCGGGACAGCGATTGGCTGAAGCTTTCTTT.

The chain links TRBV7-2 to TRBJ1-4; TRBD1 aligns across 8 bases. Germline loops: CDR1 SGHTA, CDR2 FQGNSA. Trimming at V came to 3 bases and at J to 5 bases, leaving 8 bases not matched to a gene. The CDR3 has 16 amino acids. CDR3 nucleotides: TGTGCCAGCAGCTTGCAACAGGGGGTTCCCAATGAAAAACTGTTTTTT. This codes for CASSLQQGVPNEKLFF.

The chain links TRBV14 to TRBJ2-7; maybe TRBD2 (6 bases). Trimming left V 2 bases short and J 1 base short, with 9 bases between. This CDR3 has 14 amino acids. The V gene's germline CDR1 is SGHDN and CDR2 FVKESK. The CDR3 nucleotides read TGTGCCAGCAGCCAACGGGGGTTTTCCTACGAGCAGTACTTC. It specifies CASSQRGFSYEQYF.

V usage is TRBV30 and J usage is TRBJ1-2, with 7 positions matching TRBD1. The trim removed 5 bases at V and 5 bases at J, leaving 8 bases unmatched. The V gene's germline CDR1 is GTSNPN and CDR2 SVGIG (reference sequence). The length of the CDR3 is 13 residues. CDR3: CAWGRQGSYGYTF. CDR3 coding DNA: TGTGCCTGGGGCCGACAGGGCTCTTATGGCTACACCTTC.

The chain carries TRBV7-2 and TRBJ2-7; the D gene is possibly TRBD2 (7 bases). Germline CDR1 and CDR2: SGHTA and FQGNSA. The CDR3 sequence is 14 residues long. V was cut by 5 bases and J by 0 bases, with 11 bases left in between. For the CDR3, the DNA is TGTGCCAGCAGCGAGGGGGGGCACTCCTACGAGCAGTACTTC. This translates into CASSEGGHSYEQYF.

The chain carries TRBV7-9 and TRBJ1-4; 7 bases are a match to TRBD1. CDR3 length equals 17 residues. The germline V gene has CDR1 SEHNR and CDR2 FQNEAQ (reference sequence). With 4 bases clipped from V and 0 bases from J, the junction kept 8 bases outside the gene matches. The CDR3 spells CASSYSRTGATNEKLFF. CDR3 DNA: TGTGCCAGCAGCTATAGTAGGACAGGAGCAACTAATGAAAAACTGTTTTTT. Supplemented by reference TRBV7-9 and TRBJ1-4, the full variable domain reads DTGVSQNPRHKITKRGQNVTFRCDPISEHNRLYWYRQTLGQGPEFLTYFQNEAQLEKSRLLSDRFSAERPKGSFSTLEIQRTEQGDSAMYLCASSYSRTGATNEKLFFGSGTQLSVL.

V is TRBV4-1 and J is TRBJ2-7, with D unclear. This CDR3 is 14 amino acids long. Trimming left V 6 bases short and J 0 bases short, with 12 bases between. The germline CDR1 and CDR2 sequences are MGHRA and YSYEKL. CDR3 sequence reads: CASSDVRRSYEQYF. CDR3 sequence (DNA): TGCGCCAGCAGTGACGTCCGCCGCTCCTACGAGCAGTACTTC.

The V gene is TRBV7-2, the J gene TRBJ2-1, with 12 bases fitting TRBD2. This CDR3 has 18 residues. Losses at the gene ends were 5 bases for V and 6 bases for J; bases not matched to a gene: 14. CDR1 is SGHTA, CDR2 FQGNSA, per germline. CDR3 protein: CASSPRASGGAPGNEQFF. The CDR3 nucleotides read TGTGCCAGCAGCCCCCGGGCTAGCGGGGGGGCTCCGGGCAATGAGCAGTTCTTC. Full variable domain (outside the CDR3, taken from reference TRBV7-2 and TRBJ2-1): GAGVSQSPSNKVTEKGKDVELRCDPISGHTALYWYRQSLGQGLEFLIYFQGNSAPDKSGLPSDRFSAERTGGSVSTLTIQRTQQEDSAVYLCASSPRASGGAPGNEQFFGPGTRLTVL.